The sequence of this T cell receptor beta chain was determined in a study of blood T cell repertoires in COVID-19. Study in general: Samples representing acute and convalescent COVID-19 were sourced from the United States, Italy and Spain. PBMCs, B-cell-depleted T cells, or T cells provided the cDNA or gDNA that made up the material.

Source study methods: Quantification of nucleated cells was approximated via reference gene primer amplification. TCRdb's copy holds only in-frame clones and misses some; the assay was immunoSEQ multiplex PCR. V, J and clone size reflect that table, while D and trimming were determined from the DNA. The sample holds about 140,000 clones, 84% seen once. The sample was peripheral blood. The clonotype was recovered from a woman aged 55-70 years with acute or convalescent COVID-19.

The CDR3 reads CAIRGRDSNYEQYF. The CDR3 DNA follows: TGTGCCATCAGGGGCCGGGACAGTAACTACGAGCAGTACTTC. The rearrangement uses TRBV10-3 and TRBJ2-7, with TRBD1 identical over 7 bases. The germline CDR1 and CDR2 sequences are ENHRY and SYGVKD. The V and J ends lost 6 bases and 3 bases, in that order; junction bases with no gene match: 8. CDR3 size: 14 residues.